This T cell receptor (beta chain) was captured by sequencing in a study of T cell clones after liver transplantation. Turning to the study itself: TCRbeta sequencing after a pre-transplant mixed lymphocyte reaction identified graft-donor-reactive clones, later tracked in post-transplant blood. Third-party-reactive TCRbeta sequences from pre-transplant mixed lymphocyte reactions served as antigen-independent comparators. Apart from three HCV-positive recipients, transplants were for non-autoimmune, non-viral reasons. Timepoints were pre-transplant, pre-withdrawal, and after withdrawal was completed or failed.

Only in-frame clones appear in the TCRdb table, and some are missing; sequencing was by immunoSEQ multiplex PCR. The table includes roughly 60,000 clones, around two thirds detected once. The source was CD4+ T cells from blood, collected at the approximately 15-month timepoint. The TCR sequence derives from a human patient who received a liver transplant. These T cells may partly come from the graft donor.

The CDR3 DNA reads TGTGCCAGCAGTGATCACAGGGGTGCGACAGATACGCAGTATTTT. It codes for CASSDHRGATDTQYF. The V and J genes are TRBV6-4 and TRBJ2-3; 7 bases map to TRBD1. The CDR3 loop spans 15 amino acids. V gave up 3 bases and J gave up 3 bases; unmatched junction bases: 6. The germline CDR1 and CDR2 sequences are MRHNA and SNTAGT.